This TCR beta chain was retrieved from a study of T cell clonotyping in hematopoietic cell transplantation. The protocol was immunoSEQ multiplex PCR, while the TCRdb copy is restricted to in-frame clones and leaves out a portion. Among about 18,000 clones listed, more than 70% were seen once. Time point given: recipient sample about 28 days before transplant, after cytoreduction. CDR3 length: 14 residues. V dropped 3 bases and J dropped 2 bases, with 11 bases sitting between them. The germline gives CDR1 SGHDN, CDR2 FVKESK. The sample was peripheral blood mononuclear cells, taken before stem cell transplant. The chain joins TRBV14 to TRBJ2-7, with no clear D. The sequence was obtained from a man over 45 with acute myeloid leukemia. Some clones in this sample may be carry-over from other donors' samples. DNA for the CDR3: TGTGCCAGCAGCCAGGTGGGCCCTACCTACGAGCAGTACTTC. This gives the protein CASSQVGPTYEQYF.